This T cell receptor beta chain appears in the sequencing data of a study of T cells after yellow fever vaccination. The ends were cut back, 6 bases at V and 7 bases at J, with 16 bases in the middle. The CDR3 is made up of 14 amino acids. TCRdb re-called the 5' RACE reads through MiXCR, storing one row per CDR3 protein. The sample yields more than 350,000 distinct CDR3 sequences, around a tenth seen once. The receptor's source is a man between 18 and 29 years old who received the YFV17D yellow fever vaccine. The rearrangement uses TRBV12-3 or TRBV12-4 and TRBJ2-1, with D unresolved. Sequenced material: PBMCs, taken on the day of the first yellow fever vaccination. The DNA for the CDR3 is TGTGCCAGCAGCCTCGGGTGGGCGGATAATGAGCAGTTCTTC. It codes for CASSLGWADNEQFF.